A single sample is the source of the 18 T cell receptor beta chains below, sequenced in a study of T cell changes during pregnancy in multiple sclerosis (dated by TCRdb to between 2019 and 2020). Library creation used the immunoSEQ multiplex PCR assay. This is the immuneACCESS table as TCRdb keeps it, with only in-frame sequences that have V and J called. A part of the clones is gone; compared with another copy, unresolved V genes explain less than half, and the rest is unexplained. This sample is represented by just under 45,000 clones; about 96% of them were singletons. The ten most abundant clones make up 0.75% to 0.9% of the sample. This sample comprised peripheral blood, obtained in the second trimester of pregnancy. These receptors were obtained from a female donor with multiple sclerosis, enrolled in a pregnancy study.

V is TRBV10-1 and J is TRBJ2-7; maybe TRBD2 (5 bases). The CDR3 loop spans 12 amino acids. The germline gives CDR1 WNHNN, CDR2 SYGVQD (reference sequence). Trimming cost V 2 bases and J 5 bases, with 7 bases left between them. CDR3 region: CASSERGNEQYF. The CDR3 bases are TGCGCCAGCAGTGAGCGAGGGAACGAGCAGTACTTC.

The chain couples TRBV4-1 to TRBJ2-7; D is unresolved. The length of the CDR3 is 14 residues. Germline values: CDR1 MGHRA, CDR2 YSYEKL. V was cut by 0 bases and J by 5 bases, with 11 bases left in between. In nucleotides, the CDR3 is TGCGCCAGCAGCCAAGATGTGGCAGGCGACGAGCAGTACTTC. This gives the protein CASSQDVAGDEQYF.

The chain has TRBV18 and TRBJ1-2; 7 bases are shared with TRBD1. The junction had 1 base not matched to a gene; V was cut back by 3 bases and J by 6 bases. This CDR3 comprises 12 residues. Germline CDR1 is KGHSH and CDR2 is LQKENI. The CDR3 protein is CASSPGTDGYTF. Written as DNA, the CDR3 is TGTGCCAGCTCACCGGGGACAGATGGCTACACCTTC.

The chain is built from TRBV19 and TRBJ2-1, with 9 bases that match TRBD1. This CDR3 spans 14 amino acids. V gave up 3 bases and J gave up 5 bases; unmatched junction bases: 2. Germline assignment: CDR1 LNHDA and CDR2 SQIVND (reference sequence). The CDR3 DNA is TGTGCCAGTAGTATTTGGGACAGGGACAATGAGCAGTTCTTC. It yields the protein CASSIWDRDNEQFF.

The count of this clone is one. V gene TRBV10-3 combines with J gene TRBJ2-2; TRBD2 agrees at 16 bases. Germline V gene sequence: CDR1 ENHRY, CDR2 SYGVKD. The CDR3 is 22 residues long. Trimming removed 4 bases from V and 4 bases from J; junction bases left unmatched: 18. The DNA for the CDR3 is TGTGCCATCAGTGGAAATGGGACTAGCGGGAGGGCCAACCTCTTCTCCACCGGGGAGCTGTTTTTT. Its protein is CAISGNGTSGRANLFSTGELFF.

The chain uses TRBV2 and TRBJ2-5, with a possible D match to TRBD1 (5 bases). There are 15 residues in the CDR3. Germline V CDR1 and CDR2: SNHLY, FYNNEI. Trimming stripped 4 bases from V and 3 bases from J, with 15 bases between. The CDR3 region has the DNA TGTGCCAGCAGTGCCAGGGATAGTTTCAAAGAGACCCAGTACTTC. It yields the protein CASSARDSFKETQYF.

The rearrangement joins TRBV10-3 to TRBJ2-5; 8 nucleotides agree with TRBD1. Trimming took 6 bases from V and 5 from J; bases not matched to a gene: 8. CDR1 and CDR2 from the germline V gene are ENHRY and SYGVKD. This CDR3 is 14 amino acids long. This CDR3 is CAISQTGVGETQYF. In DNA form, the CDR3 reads TGTGCCATCAGCCAGACAGGGGTCGGGGAGACCCAGTACTTC.

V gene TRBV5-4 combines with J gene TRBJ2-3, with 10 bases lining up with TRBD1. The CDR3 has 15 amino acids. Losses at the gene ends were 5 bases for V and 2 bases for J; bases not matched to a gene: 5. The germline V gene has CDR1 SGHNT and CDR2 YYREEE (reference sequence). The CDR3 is CASRRDRGVTDTQYF. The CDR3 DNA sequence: TGTGCCAGCAGACGGGACAGGGGAGTCACAGATACGCAGTATTTT.

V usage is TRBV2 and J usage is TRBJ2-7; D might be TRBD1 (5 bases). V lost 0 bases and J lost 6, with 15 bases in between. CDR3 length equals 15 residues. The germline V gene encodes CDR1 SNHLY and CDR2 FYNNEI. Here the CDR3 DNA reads TGTGCCAGCAGTGAAGCGCCGACAGAGGCTGGCGAGCAGTACTTC. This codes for CASSEAPTEAGEQYF.

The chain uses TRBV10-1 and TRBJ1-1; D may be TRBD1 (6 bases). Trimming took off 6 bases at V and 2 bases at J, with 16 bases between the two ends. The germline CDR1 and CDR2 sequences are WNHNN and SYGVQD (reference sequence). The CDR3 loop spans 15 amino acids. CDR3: CASSGSTTGNTEAFF. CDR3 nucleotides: TGCGCCAGCAGCGGATCCACGACAGGTAACACTGAAGCTTTCTTT.

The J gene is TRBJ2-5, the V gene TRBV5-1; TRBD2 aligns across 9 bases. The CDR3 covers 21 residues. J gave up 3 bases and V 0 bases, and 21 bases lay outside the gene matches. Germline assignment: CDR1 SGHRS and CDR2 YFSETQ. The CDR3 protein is CASSLVGTTSGVSSGEETQYF. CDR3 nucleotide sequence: TGCGCCAGCAGCTTGGTAGGAACAACCTCAGGGGTTTCTAGCGGGGAAGAGACCCAGTACTTC.

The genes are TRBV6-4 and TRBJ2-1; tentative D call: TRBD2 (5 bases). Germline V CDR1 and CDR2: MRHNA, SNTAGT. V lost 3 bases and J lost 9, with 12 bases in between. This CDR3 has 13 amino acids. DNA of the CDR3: TGTGCCAGCAGTGAGATGGAGGCAGGTGAGCAGTTCTTC. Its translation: CASSEMEAGEQFF.

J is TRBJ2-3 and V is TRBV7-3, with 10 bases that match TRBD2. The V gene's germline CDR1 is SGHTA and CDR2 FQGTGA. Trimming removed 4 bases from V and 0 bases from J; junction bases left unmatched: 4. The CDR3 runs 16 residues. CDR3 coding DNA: TGTGCCAGCAGCTCCGGACTAGCGGCTAGCACAGATACGCAGTATTTT. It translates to CASSSGLAASTDTQYF.

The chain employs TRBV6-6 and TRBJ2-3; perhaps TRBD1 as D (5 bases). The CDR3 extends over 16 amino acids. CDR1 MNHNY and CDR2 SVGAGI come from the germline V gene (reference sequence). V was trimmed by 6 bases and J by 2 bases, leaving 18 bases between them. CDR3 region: CASSAQGSRATDTQYF. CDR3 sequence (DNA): TGTGCCAGCAGCGCCCAGGGCAGCAGGGCCACAGATACGCAGTATTTT.

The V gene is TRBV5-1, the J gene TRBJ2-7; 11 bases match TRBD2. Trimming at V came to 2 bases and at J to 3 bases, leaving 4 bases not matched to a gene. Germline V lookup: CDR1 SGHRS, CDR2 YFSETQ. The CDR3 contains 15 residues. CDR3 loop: CASSLRLAGSYEQYF. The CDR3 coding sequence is TGCGCCAGCAGCTTAAGACTAGCGGGAAGCTACGAGCAGTACTTC.

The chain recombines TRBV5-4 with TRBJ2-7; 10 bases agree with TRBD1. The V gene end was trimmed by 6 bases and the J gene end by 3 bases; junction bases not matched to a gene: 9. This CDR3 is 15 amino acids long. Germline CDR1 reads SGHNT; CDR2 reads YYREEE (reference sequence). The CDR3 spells CASTQGGQGNYEQYF. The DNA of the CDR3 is TGTGCCAGCACCCAGGGGGGACAGGGGAACTACGAGCAGTACTTC.

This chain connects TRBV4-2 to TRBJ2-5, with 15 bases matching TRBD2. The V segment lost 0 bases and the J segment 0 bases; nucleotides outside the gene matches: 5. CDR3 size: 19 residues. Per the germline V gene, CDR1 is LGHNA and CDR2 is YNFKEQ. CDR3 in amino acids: CASSQEGTSGGSYQETQYF. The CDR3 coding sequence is TGTGCCAGCAGCCAAGAGGGGACTAGCGGGGGGTCGTACCAAGAGACCCAGTACTTC.

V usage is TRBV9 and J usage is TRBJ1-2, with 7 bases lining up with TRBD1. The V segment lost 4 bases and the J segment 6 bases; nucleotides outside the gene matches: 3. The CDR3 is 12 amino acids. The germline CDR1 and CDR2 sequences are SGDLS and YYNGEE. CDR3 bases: TGTGCCAGCAGCTCAGGGACAGATGGCTACACCTTC. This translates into CASSSGTDGYTF.